This TCR beta chain emerged from a study of blood T cell repertoires in COVID-19. Across the study: There were acute and convalescent COVID-19 samples, and they came from the United States, Italy and Spain. T cells, B-cell-depleted T cells, or PBMCs supplied cDNA or gDNA.

The CDR3 extends over 12 amino acids. The V gene's germline CDR1 is LNHDA and CDR2 SQIVND (reference sequence). V gave up 7 bases and J gave up 3 bases, with 9 bases separating them. As originally analysed: Amplification of reference gene primers was used by the study to estimate nucleated cell counts. Clones were sequenced by immunoSEQ multiplex PCR, and TCRdb holds only the in-frame ones, with some missing. From that table come the V and J calls and clone size; the DNA was used to work out D and trimming. The sample records 210,000 or so clones, more than 70% being singletons. V is TRBV19 and J is TRBJ1-2; D not resolved. The clonotype comes from a man between 50 and 59 years old with active or convalescent COVID-19. Source material: peripheral blood. The CDR3 sequence: CASTPEYYGYTF. The CDR3 region has the DNA TGTGCCAGTACGCCGGAGTACTATGGCTACACCTTC.